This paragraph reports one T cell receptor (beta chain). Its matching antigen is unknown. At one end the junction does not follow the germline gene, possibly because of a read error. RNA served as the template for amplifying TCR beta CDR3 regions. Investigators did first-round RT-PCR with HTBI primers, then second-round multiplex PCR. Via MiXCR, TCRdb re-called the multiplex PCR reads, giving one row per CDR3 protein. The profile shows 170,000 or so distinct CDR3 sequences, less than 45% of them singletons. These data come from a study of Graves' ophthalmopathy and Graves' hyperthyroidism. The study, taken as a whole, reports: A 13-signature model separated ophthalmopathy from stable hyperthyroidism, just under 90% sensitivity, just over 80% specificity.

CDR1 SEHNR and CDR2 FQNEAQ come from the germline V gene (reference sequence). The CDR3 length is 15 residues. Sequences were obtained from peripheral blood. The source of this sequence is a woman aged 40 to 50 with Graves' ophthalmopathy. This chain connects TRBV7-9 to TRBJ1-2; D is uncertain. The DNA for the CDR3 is TGTGCCAACAGCCCCTTCGCGGCAGGAAGCTATGGCTACACCTTC. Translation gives CANSPFAAGSYGYTF.